These 14 T cell receptor beta chains were sequenced from one sample in a study of blood T cell repertoires in COVID-19. Data came from immunoSEQ multiplex PCR; TCRdb stores just in-frame clones and leaves some out. This table has approximately 150,000 clones, around nine tenths appearing once. The material sequenced was peripheral blood. The receptors shown here come from a woman between 45 and 65 years old with acute or convalescent COVID-19.

The V gene is TRBV10-3, the J gene TRBJ2-4; D is perhaps TRBD2 (6 bases). V dropped 0 bases and J dropped 3 bases, with 15 bases sitting between them. The CDR3 totals 17 residues. The germline gives CDR1 ENHRY, CDR2 SYGVKD. The CDR3 sequence is CAISESRGGIIKNIQYF. The CDR3 DNA follows: TGTGCCATCAGTGAGTCGAGGGGAGGCATAATCAAAAACATTCAGTACTTC.

The CDR3 reads CASQGLSSTDTQYF. DNA of the CDR3: TGTGCCAGTCAGGGGCTCTCAAGCACAGATACGCAGTATTTT. The genes are TRBV9 and TRBJ2-3; the D gene is possibly TRBD1 (6 bases). The V end was cut by 8 bases, the J end by 0 bases, with 13 bases between. This CDR3 region has 14 residues. CDR1 is SGDLS and CDR2 is YYNGEE in the germline V gene. Full variable domain (rest looked up from reference TRBV9 and TRBJ2-3): DSGVTQTPKHLITATGQRVTLRCSPRSGDLSVYWYQQSLDQGLQFLIQYYNGEERAKGNILERFSAQQFPDLHSELNLSSLELGDSALYFCASQGLSSTDTQYFGPGTRLTVL.

The chain links TRBV5-1 to TRBJ1-1, with 7 nucleotides matching TRBD1. Trimming removed 4 bases from V and 1 base from J; junction bases left unmatched: 7. Germline values: CDR1 SGHRS, CDR2 YFSETQ. The CDR3 contains 15 residues. CDR3 loop: CASSRGQTSNTEAFF. For the CDR3, the DNA is TGCGCCAGCAGCAGGGGACAGACTTCGAACACTGAAGCTTTCTTT. Supplemented by reference TRBV5-1 and TRBJ1-1, the full variable domain reads KAGVTQTPRYLIKTRGQQVTLSCSPISGHRSVSWYQQTPGQGLQFLFEYFSETQRNKGNFPGRFSGRQFSNSRSEMNVSTLELGDSALYLCASSRGQTSNTEAFFGQGTRLTVV.

This clone is a singleton in its sample. CDR3 sequence reads: CASTETGGNTEAFF. DNA of the CDR3: TGTGCCAGCACCGAGACAGGGGGGAACACTGAAGCTTTCTTT. The chain recombines TRBV28 with TRBJ1-1; TRBD1 matches at 9 bases. The trim removed 7 bases at V and 1 base at J, leaving 4 bases unmatched. Germline lookup yields CDR1 MDHEN and CDR2 SYDVKM. The CDR3 is 14 amino acids.

V gene TRBV7-2 combines with J gene TRBJ1-1; maybe TRBD1 (5 bases). The germline V gene has CDR1 SGHTA and CDR2 FQGNSA. The length of the CDR3 is 14 residues. V lost 5 bases, J lost 3 bases, and 13 bases lay in between. CDR3 in amino acids: CASSSRWGDTEAFF. The CDR3 DNA follows: TGTGCCAGCAGCAGCCGATGGGGGGACACTGAAGCTTTCTTT.

This chain links TRBV18 with TRBJ1-2; D may be TRBD1 (5 bases). The CDR3 length is 15 residues. V lost 0 bases and J 2 bases, leaving 10 bases between the germline ends. Germline V gives CDR1 KGHSH, CDR2 LQKENI. The CDR3 sequence is CASSPPEGPNYGYTF. Here the CDR3 DNA reads TGTGCCAGCTCACCACCGGAGGGACCCAACTATGGCTACACCTTC.

The chain carries TRBV19 and TRBJ1-5, with D possibly matching TRBD1 (6 bases). This CDR3 has 15 amino acids. CDR1 and CDR2 (germline): LNHDA, SQIVND (reference sequence). Trimming pared 8 bases from V and 4 bases from J, leaving 18 bases between. Written as DNA, the CDR3 is TGTGCCAGTTCTCAAACAGGGATAGGAAATCAGCCCCAGCATTTT. The encoded protein is CASSQTGIGNQPQHF.

The chain links TRBV5-1 to TRBJ1-2, with D tentatively TRBD1 (5 bases). The V and J ends lost 4 bases and 6 bases respectively, with 10 bases between them. Germline assignment: CDR1 SGHRS and CDR2 YFSETQ. This CDR3 has 12 amino acids. In DNA form, the CDR3 reads TGCGCCAGCAGCGGGGGGTACGATGGCTACACCTTC. This codes for CASSGGYDGYTF.

The chain uses TRBV19 and TRBJ1-4, with no clear D. Trimming shortened V by 1 base and J by 0 bases, and 9 bases separated the two germline ends. This CDR3 spans 16 amino acids. The germline CDR1 and CDR2 sequences are LNHDA and SQIVND (reference sequence). The CDR3 region is CASSIGPGATNEKLFF. Written as DNA, the CDR3 is TGTGCCAGTAGTATAGGTCCAGGTGCAACTAATGAAAAACTGTTTTTT.

In this sample, this clone turned up once. This chain joins TRBV6-5 and TRBJ2-3; D gene ambiguous. V lost 6 bases and J 1 base, leaving 14 bases between the germline ends. Germline CDR1 reads MNHEY; CDR2 reads SVGAGI. This CDR3 has 15 amino acids. CDR3 nucleotide sequence: TGTGCCAGCAGCTCTGGGCCGTTGGGCACAGATACGCAGTATTTT. It specifies CASSSGPLGTDTQYF.

The rearrangement uses TRBV29-1 and TRBJ2-2; a possible D gene is TRBD2 (6 bases). CDR3 length: 14 residues. Trimming shortened V by 3 bases and J by 5 bases, and 13 bases separated the two germline ends. CDR1 is SQVTM and CDR2 is ANQGSEA in the germline V gene. The chain's CDR3 is CSVDVRRGTGELFF. Here the CDR3 DNA reads TGCAGCGTTGACGTTCGGAGGGGTACCGGGGAGCTGTTTTTT.

V is TRBV6-6 and J is TRBJ1-6, with 9 bases aligning to TRBD1. V trimming: 6 bases; J trimming: 8 bases; junction bases outside the gene matches: 8. Germline V gene data show CDR1 as MNHNY and CDR2 as SVGAGI (reference sequence). The CDR3 contains 15 residues. The CDR3 bases are TGTGCCAGCAGCCTCGGGACAGGGAGGTATTCACCCCTCCACTTT. It yields the protein CASSLGTGRYSPLHF.

This clone is a singleton in its sample. J is TRBJ1-6 and V is TRBV27; 8 bases align to TRBD1. Losses at the gene ends were 7 bases for V and 7 bases for J; bases not matched to a gene: 9. The CDR3 is 15 amino acids. The germline V gene encodes CDR1 MNHEY and CDR2 SMNVEV (reference sequence). CDR3 DNA: TGTGCCAGCAAATGGGGGGGACAGGAGAATTCACCCCTCCACTTT. This sequence encodes CASKWGGQENSPLHF.

The V gene is TRBV21-1, the J gene TRBJ2-3; the table names TRBD1, a call not compared with the DNA. TRBV21-1 is labeled a pseudogene. The CDR3 is made up of 21 amino acids. The CDR3 DNA follows: TGTGCCAGCAGCCCCCCCTACCCCTCTGATGTACTCCAGGGGGGACCAGATACGCAGTATTTT. Translated, it gives CASSPPYPSDVLQGGPDTQYF.